This T cell receptor beta chain was captured by sequencing in a study of blood T cell repertoires in COVID-19. Across the study: In each case, the material was cDNA or gDNA derived from T cells, B-cell-depleted T cells, or PBMCs.

The V and J ends lost 0 bases and 4 bases respectively, with 9 bases between them. CDR1 is SEHNR and CDR2 is FQNEAQ in the germline V gene (reference sequence). CDR3 length equals 14 residues. Patients from Seattle were sampled longitudinally, starting during active infection. In the authors' methods: The assay estimated nucleated cells by amplifying reference gene primers. The protocol was immunoSEQ multiplex PCR, while the TCRdb copy is restricted to in-frame clones and leaves out a portion. V and J calls and clone size follow that table, whereas D and trimming were derived from the DNA. The data contain about 150,000 clones, about 85% of them seen just once; the ten biggest clones take up about 0.63%.

Source material: peripheral blood. The gene calls are TRBV7-9 and TRBJ1-1; no firm D call. This TCR derives from a man between 60 and 75 years old with COVID-19, enrolled during active disease. The CDR3 nucleotides are TGTGCCAGCAGCTTAGCGCGACGGGGCACTGAAGCTTTCTTT. This encodes CASSLARRGTEAFF.